This T cell receptor (beta chain) was sequenced during a study of radiation and T cells in renal cell carcinoma. Regarding the study as a whole: Top tumor clonotypes rose in blood 2 weeks post-radiation, then contracted.

To note about this clone: Antigen: not known.

The time point: blood 4 weeks post-SBRT, at nephrectomy. Treatment denoted: 15 Gy SBRT to primary tumor, nephrectomy 4 weeks later. Nephrectomy followed 15 Gy stereotactic body radiation by 4 weeks. Blood was sampled at baseline, 2 weeks and 4 weeks after SBRT. The tumor was a clear cell renal cell carcinoma. V gave up 6 bases and J gave up 4 bases; unmatched junction bases: 5. CDR1 is LNHDA and CDR2 is SQIVND in the germline V gene (reference sequence). The CDR3 covers 14 residues. The protocol was immunoSEQ multiplex PCR, while the TCRdb copy is restricted to in-frame clones and leaves out a portion. The top ten hold around 10% of the sample, which has 150,000 or so clones, about 87% seen once.

This TCR was recovered from a woman between 50 and 59 years old with renal cell carcinoma. The sequenced sample was blood, obtained from a patient whose treatment included radiotherapy and nephrectomy. The V and J genes are TRBV19 and TRBJ1-2; the match to TRBD1 covers 10 bases. This CDR3 is CASRNRDRGYGYTF. Written as DNA, the CDR3 is TGTGCCAGTAGAAACCGGGACAGGGGCTATGGCTACACCTTC.